The 6 T cell receptor beta chains given below trace back to one sample, sequenced in a study of T-cell reconstitution after alpha-beta-depleted transplantation in children. Unique molecular identifiers were incorporated when the TCRbeta library was constructed. TCRdb recomputed calls from the PCR reads with MiXCR, one row per CDR3 protein. In the table there are 130,000 to 150,000 distinct CDR3 sequences, about 9% of which are singletons. The starting material was PBMCs, mostly from graft donor cells, obtained 180 days after TCRalphabeta/CD19-depleted stem cell transplant. The receptors originated from a female patient aged 2 to 10 who had a stem cell transplant for congenital amegakaryocytic thrombocytopenia, so the T cells may come from the graft donor.

This clonotype has ten or more counts. The genes are TRBV19 and TRBJ1-1; TRBD1 aligns across 7 bases. The germline CDR1 and CDR2 sequences are LNHDA and SQIVND (reference sequence). This CDR3 has 13 amino acids. Trimming removed 2 bases from V and 4 bases from J; junction bases left unmatched: 1. CDR3 in DNA: TGTGCCAGTAGTATACGACAGGGCACTGAAGCTTTCTTT. Its translation: CASSIRQGTEAFF.

The table lists this clonotype with many counts. The chain recombines TRBV6-5 with TRBJ2-5; the match to TRBD2 covers 7 bases. The V gene's germline CDR1 is MNHEY and CDR2 SVGAGI. The CDR3 is made up of 13 amino acids. J lost 7 bases, V lost 2 bases, and 4 bases had no gene match. The CDR3 DNA reads TGTGCCAGCAGTTACAGACTAGCTGGGACCCAGTACTTC. Its translation is CASSYRLAGTQYF.

In this sample, this clonotype turned up many times. The V gene is TRBV12-3 or TRBV12-4, the J gene TRBJ2-3; 7 nucleotides agree with TRBD1. V was pared by 1 base and J by 5 bases, with 6 bases of the junction left unmatched. This CDR3 region has 15 residues. CDR3 amino acids: CASSLGQGELDTQYF. The CDR3 region has the DNA TGTGCCAGCAGTTTAGGCCAGGGGGAGTTAGATACGCAGTATTTT.

This clonotype was detected many times. The chain links TRBV7-8 to TRBJ2-7; D remains unclear. V was pared by 0 bases and J by 5 bases, with 8 bases between. This CDR3 region has 13 residues. Germline V gene sequence: CDR1 SGHVS, CDR2 FQNEAQ. CDR3 amino acids: CASSLAILNEQYF. As DNA, the CDR3 is TGTGCCAGCAGCTTAGCGATTTTGAACGAGCAGTACTTC.

This clonotype has a handful of counts. This rearrangement joins TRBV14 to TRBJ1-6, with D perhaps matching TRBD1 (6 bases). The CDR3 extends over 16 amino acids. Trimming left V 1 base short and J 10 bases short, with 17 bases between. Germline V lookup: CDR1 SGHDN, CDR2 FVKESK. The CDR3 DNA sequence: TGTGCCAGCAGCCAAGGTTTAGGGGGAGAGGAGTCACCCCTCCACTTT. It specifies CASSQGLGGEESPLHF.

This clonotype was recorded many times. The V and J genes are TRBV12-3 or TRBV12-4 and TRBJ2-1; 7 bases agree with TRBD2. The CDR3 sequence is 13 residues long. After removal of 2 bases from V and 10 bases from J, the junction contained 5 bases not matched to a gene. CDR3 protein: CASSLIGGSEQFF. CDR3 in DNA: TGTGCCAGCAGTTTAATCGGGGGGTCGGAGCAGTTCTTC.